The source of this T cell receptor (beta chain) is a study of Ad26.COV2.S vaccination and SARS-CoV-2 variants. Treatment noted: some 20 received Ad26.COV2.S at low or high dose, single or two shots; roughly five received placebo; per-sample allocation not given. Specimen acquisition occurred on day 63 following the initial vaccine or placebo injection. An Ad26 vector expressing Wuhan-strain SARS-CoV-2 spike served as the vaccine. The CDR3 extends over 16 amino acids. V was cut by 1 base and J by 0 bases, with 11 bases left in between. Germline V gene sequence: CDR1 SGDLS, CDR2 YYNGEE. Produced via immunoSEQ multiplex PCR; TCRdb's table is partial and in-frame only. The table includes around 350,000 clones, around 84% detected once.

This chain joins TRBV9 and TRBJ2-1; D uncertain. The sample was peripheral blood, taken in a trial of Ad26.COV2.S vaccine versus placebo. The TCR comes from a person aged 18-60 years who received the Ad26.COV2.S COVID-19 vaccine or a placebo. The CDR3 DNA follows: TGTGCCAGCAGCGTACAAGGCAGCCTCTCCTACAATGAGCAGTTCTTC. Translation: CASSVQGSLSYNEQFF.